The TCR beta chain under discussion was sequenced for a study of T cell responses to AZD1222 COVID-19 vaccine. Assay: immunoSEQ multiplex PCR; the TCRdb copy retains only in-frame clones and omits some. The table shows roughly 90,000 clones, with approximately 86% occurring only once. Worth noting for this clone: What it recognizes is unknown.

Study-level findings and limits: Repertoire collection took place solely once the T cell response had peaked. Reports indicate that nearly half of spike-specific TCRs are directed at unmutated variant regions. In a largely white British group with more females than males, clonal diversity was possibly underestimated.

CDR1 and CDR2 (germline): GTSNPN, SVGIG (reference sequence). J was trimmed by 4 bases and V by 5 bases; bases with no gene match: 5. The CDR3 totals 13 residues. Specimen: peripheral blood, collected on day 0 of AZD1222 vaccination. This receptor was obtained from an adult in good health. The V call is TRBV30, the J call TRBJ2-5; 9 bases line up with TRBD1. The CDR3 DNA is TGTGCCTGGGGGACAGGGAGTCGAGAGACCCAGTACTTC. It codes for CAWGTGSRETQYF.